The rows below give T cell receptor beta chains drawn from one sample of a study of blood T cell repertoires in COVID-19. Produced via immunoSEQ multiplex PCR; TCRdb's table is partial and in-frame only. The sample shows about 45,000 clones, around 80% of them seen only once. Sequenced input: peripheral blood. The receptors were gathered from a human donor in a cohort sampled during active COVID-19. The CDR3 runs from the conserved cysteine through the conserved F or W. A D gene is named only where the DNA matches it firmly. A row's size may be missing; if present it is once, few, many or a size class.

d_call	j_call	v_call	clone_size	cdr3_aa	cdr3_nt
TRBD2	TRBJ2-7	TRBV29-1	-	CSVGPNGGYEQYF	TGCAGCGTTGGACCCAACGGGGGGTACGAGCAGTACTTC
TRBD2	TRBJ2-5	TRBV24-1	-	CATSDYVAGQETQYF	TGTGCCACCAGTGATTACGTAGCGGGGCAAGAGACCCAGTACTTC
-	TRBJ2-5	TRBV7-2	once	CASSLVETQYF	TGTGCCAGCAGCCTCGTGGAGACCCAGTACTTC
-	TRBJ2-5	TRBV4-1	-	CASSQEPSPRGKETQYF	TGCGCCAGCAGCCAAGAGCCTAGCCCACGGGGGAAAGAGACCCAGTACTTC
-	TRBJ2-7	TRBV7-9	-	CASSHRRGHEQYF	TGTGCCAGCAGCCATCGGCGGGGCCACGAGCAGTACTTC
-	TRBJ2-2	TRBV27	-	CASSLGARTGELFF	TGTGCCAGCAGTTTAGGAGCGCGCACCGGGGAGCTGTTTTTT
TRBD1	TRBJ2-1	TRBV24-1	few	CATSDPGQGGDNEQFF	TGTGCCACCAGTGACCCGGGACAGGGAGGGGACAATGAGCAGTTCTTC
TRBD2	TRBJ2-2	TRBV24-1	once	CATSDPSGIRNTGELFF	TGTGCCACCAGTGACCCAAGCGGGATAAGGAACACCGGGGAGCTGTTTTTT
TRBD2	TRBJ2-2	TRBV6-6	-	CASSYQRGNTGELFF	TGTGCCAGCAGTTACCAGCGGGGGAACACCGGGGAGCTGTTTTTT
-	TRBJ2-5	TRBV5-1	once	CASSWGTDSVQETQYF	TGCGCCAGCAGCTGGGGGACGGACAGCGTACAAGAGACCCAGTACTTC
-	TRBJ2-7	TRBV5-8	-	CASSTRDFYEQYF	TGTGCCAGCAGCACTCGGGACTTTTACGAGCAGTACTTC
-	TRBJ2-7	TRBV6-2/TRBV6-3	-	CASSYSLLGQSSYEQYF	TGTGCCAGCAGTTACTCTCTTTTAGGACAGAGCTCCTACGAGCAGTACTTC
-	TRBJ1-5	TRBV4-3	few	CASSQDSSSNQPQHF	TGCGCCAGCAGCCAGGACAGTAGTAGCAATCAGCCCCAGCATTTT
TRBD2	TRBJ2-3	TRBV10-3	-	CAISGLANLDTQYF	TGTGCCATCTCAGGACTAGCGAATTTGGATACGCAGTATTTT
TRBD2	TRBJ2-3	TRBV7-2	-	CASSLDLAGGIDTRYF	TGTGCCAGCAGCTTAGATCTAGCGGGAGGAATAGATACGCGGTATTTT
TRBD1	TRBJ2-3	TRBV6-5	-	CASRGLTGATDTQYF	TGTGCCAGCAGGGGCTTGACAGGGGCCACAGATACGCAGTATTTT
TRBD2	TRBJ2-3	TRBV6-5	-	CATNRAGGGHTQYF	TGTGCCACTAATAGAGCGGGAGGGGGGCATACGCAGTATTTT
TRBD2	TRBJ2-3	TRBV5-1	once	CASSLGLASDTQYF	TGCGCCAGCAGCTTGGGACTAGCGTCAGATACGCAGTATTTT
-	TRBJ2-2	TRBV4-2	-	CASSQDARGTGELFF	TGTGCCAGCAGCCAAGATGCTAGAGGCACCGGGGAGCTGTTTTTT
-	TRBJ2-1	TRBV29-1	once	CSGRSFKSYNEQFF	TGCAGCGGCAGGTCATTTAAATCCTACAATGAGCAGTTCTTC
TRBD1	TRBJ1-2	TRBV30	-	CAWTGQANYGYTF	TGTGCCTGGACCGGACAGGCTAACTATGGCTACACCTTC
-	TRBJ2-1	TRBV14	-	CASSQDSTLQQFF	TGTGCCAGCAGCCAAGATAGTACCCTACAGCAGTTCTTC
TRBD2	TRBJ2-3	TRBV6-1	few	CASSEPSPGLAVFTDTQYF	TGTGCCAGCAGTGAACCCTCGCCGGGACTAGCGGTATTCACAGATACGCAGTATTTT
TRBD2	TRBJ2-1	TRBV5-1	few	CASSEGLAGSFGEQFF	TGCGCCAGCAGCGAAGGACTAGCGGGTTCCTTTGGGGAGCAGTTCTTC
TRBD1	TRBJ1-2	TRBV11-3	-	CASSLTGDTYTF	TGTGCCAGCAGTCTTACAGGGGATACCTACACCTTC
-	TRBJ1-6	TRBV7-2	-	CASSSRTDSPLHF	TGTGCCAGCAGCTCTCGGACAGATTCACCCCTCCACTTT
TRBD1	TRBJ1-2	TRBV4-2	-	CASSQEGRGQDYGYTF	TGTGCCAGCAGCCAAGAGGGCAGGGGGCAGGACTATGGCTACACCTTC
-	TRBJ2-7	TRBV2	-	CASSVVTTYEQYF	TGTGCCAGCAGTGTAGTCACTACCTACGAGCAGTACTTC
TRBD2	TRBJ2-1	TRBV4-1	-	CASSQFFAGETNYNEQFF	TGCGCCAGCAGCCAATTTTTTGCGGGAGAGACGAACTACAATGAGCAGTTCTTC
-	TRBJ1-5	TRBV29-1	-	CSVRGGGNQPQHF	TGCAGCGTGAGGGGAGGAGGCAATCAGCCCCAGCATTTT